This T cell receptor (beta chain) was documented in a study of shared clonotypes between healthy human individuals. About the study: A donor's plate count was three for CD4 naive and three for CD4 memory; CD8 naive had two and CD8 memory one. Study-level points and caveats: Owing to a small donor count, the genetic and exposure-history diversity represented was limited.

This clone is a singleton in its sample. Its matching antigen is unknown. In the authors' methods: Filtering of immunoSEQ junctional sequences could not match full-length read filtering. Profiling relied on immunoSEQ multiplex PCR, and the TCRdb table lists in-frame clones only, not all of them. The V and J calls and clone size are taken from that table; D and trimming were inferred from the DNA. There are approximately 720,000 clones in the sample; about 91% occur only once, and 20% to 25% lies in the top ten. Naive CD8 cells comprised CD45RO-negative, CCR7-positively selected cells, excluding terminally differentiated effector memory CD45RA+ cells. Study donors comprised healthy, HIV-negative adults devoid of recent acute infection or vaccination. Germline assignment: CDR1 SEHNR and CDR2 FQNEAQ (reference sequence). This CDR3 is 14 amino acids long. V was pared by 2 bases and J by 0 bases, with 1 base of the junction left unmatched.

The chain is built from TRBV7-9 and TRBJ2-7; 7 nucleotides agree with TRBD1. The sample comprised naive CD8+ T cells sorted from blood. This clonotype was sampled from a man younger than 45 in good health. CDR3 residues: CASSLQGVSYEQYF. In DNA form, the CDR3 reads TGTGCCAGCAGCTTACAGGGGGTCTCCTACGAGCAGTACTTC. Variable domain in full (rest from reference TRBV7-9 and TRBJ2-7): DTGVSQNPRHKITKRGQNVTFRCDPISEHNRLYWYRQTLGQGPEFLTYFQNEAQLEKSRLLSDRFSAERPKGSFSTLEIQRTEQGDSAMYLCASSLQGVSYEQYFGPGTRLTVT.